This T cell receptor (beta chain) was documented in a study of Ad26.COV2.S vaccination and SARS-CoV-2 variants. For the study at large: The study gave Ad26.COV2.S intramuscularly, once or twice 56 days apart.

Data came from immunoSEQ multiplex PCR; TCRdb stores just in-frame clones and leaves some out. This table holds around 310,000 clones, roughly 88% found once. Findings of the study overall: Breadth measured for non-spike TCRs was similar across vaccine and placebo recipients.

The V end was cut by 4 bases, the J end by 1 base, with 11 bases between. Germline V gene data show CDR1 as GTSNPN and CDR2 as SVGIG (reference sequence). The CDR3 is 14 amino acids. Points on this clone: The antigen remains undetermined.

This sample's treatment: about 20 received Ad26.COV2.S at low or high dose, single or two shots; 5 received placebo; per-sample allocation not given. The samples date from day 63 after the first vaccine or placebo injection. The sample came from a Boston adult aged 18-55 years. The material was peripheral blood, obtained in a trial of Ad26.COV2.S vaccine versus placebo. V and J are TRBV30 and TRBJ2-1; TRBD2 is a possible D gene (6 bases). The sequence was collected from a person between 18 and 60 years old who received the Ad26.COV2.S COVID-19 vaccine or a placebo. The CDR3 DNA sequence: TGTGCCTGGAATCGGGGGATGTCCTACAATGAGCAGTTCTTC. It is translated as CAWNRGMSYNEQFF. Together with reference TRBV30 and TRBJ2-1, the CDR3 gives the full variable domain: SQTIHQWPATLVQPVGSPLSLECTVEGTSNPNLYWYRQAAGRGLQLLFYSVGIGQISSEVPQNLSASRPQDRQFILSSKKLLLSDSGFYLCAWNRGMSYNEQFFGPGTRLTVL.